The TCR beta chain described here comes from a study of shared clonotypes between healthy human individuals. Findings and limits, study-wide: A handful of donors showed sharing of around 5% of naive CD4 clonotypes. In the sorted subsets, rarefaction showed sequencing was incomplete despite large depth.

Note on this clone: Its matching antigen is unknown.

Using around 200 ng DNA, approximately 30,000 T cell genomes, the sorted-subset replicate PCRs were run. Data came from immunoSEQ multiplex PCR; TCRdb stores just in-frame clones and leaves some out. The profile shows about 1.1 million clones, 70% to 80% of them singletons. CD4+ cells were split into CD45RA+ naive and CD45RA-negative memory subsets. The sequence was obtained from a man between 18 and 29 years old in good health. Some clones in this sample may be carry-over from other donors' samples. What was sequenced was memory CD4+ T cells from PBMCs. Subset described: CD45RA-negative fraction.

CDR3 bases: TGTGCCAGCAGCTTAGCGGTTGGCAGCTACTATGGCTACACCTTC. This translates into CASSLAVGSYYGYTF. The chain uses TRBV7-2 and TRBJ1-2; D call uncertain. The V gene lost 0 bases and the J gene lost 3 bases, with 11 bases spanning the gap. CDR1 and CDR2 (germline): SGHTA, FQGNSA. This CDR3 is 15 amino acids long.